The 9 T cell receptor beta chains in this list originate from one sample, sequenced in a study of OX40 agonist ivuxolimab in advanced cancers. The protocol used for the library was the immunoSEQ multiplex PCR assay. This immuneACCESS table, as held by TCRdb, lists in-frame sequences with V and J called but not all clones. Of the missing ones, under half trace to an unresolved V gene in checked studies; the others have no known cause. The sample table lists approximately 40,000 clones, approximately 85% of them with a count of one. The ten largest clones take up around 17% of the sample. The sample here was CD4+ or CD8+ T cells sorted from blood, taken in a trial of the OX40 agonist ivuxolimab. The receptors here all came from an adult with an advanced solid tumor such as melanoma, head and neck, liver or kidney cancer.

The chain is built from TRBV29-1 and TRBJ2-1; D is possibly TRBD1 or TRBD2 (6 bases each). In germline, CDR1 is SQVTM, CDR2 ANQGSEA. V was shortened by 7 bases and J by 5 bases, with 15 bases between the two germline ends. The CDR3 loop spans 13 amino acids. The CDR3: CSARGGINNEQFF. The CDR3 DNA is TGCAGCGCCCGAGGGGGGATCAACAATGAGCAGTTCTTC.

The V gene is TRBV5-6, the J gene TRBJ1-2, with D maybe TRBD1 (5 bases). This CDR3 comprises 13 residues. Germline V CDR1 and CDR2: SGHDT, YYEEEE. V lost 4 bases to trimming and J lost 4 bases, with 11 bases between them. Here the CDR3 DNA reads TGTGCCAGCAGCCCCAGCAGGGTCTATGGCTACACCTTC. Translation gives CASSPSRVYGYTF.

The V call is TRBV5-1, the J call TRBJ2-1; 10 positions agree with TRBD2. The CDR3 has 17 amino acids. Germline V gene lookup returns CDR1 SGHRS and CDR2 YFSETQ. Trimming took 5 bases from V and 7 from J; bases not matched to a gene: 15. The CDR3 nucleotides read TGCGCCAGCAGAATTAGCGGGAGGATTTCATTGGGTAATGAGCAGTTCTTC. Its protein is CASRISGRISLGNEQFF.

The chain's CDR3 is CASSQRSSSEQYF. CDR3 in DNA: TGCGCCAGCAGCCAGCGGTCGTCGTCCGAGCAGTACTTC. The gene calls are TRBV4-3 and TRBJ2-7, with D uncertain. Trimming left V 3 bases short and J 6 bases short, with 12 bases between. The germline CDR1 and CDR2 sequences are LGHNA and YSLEER. The CDR3 runs to 13 residues.

This chain uses TRBV18 with TRBJ1-1, with D possibly matching TRBD1 (6 bases). The V end was cut by 3 bases, the J end by 5 bases, with 10 bases between. From germline, CDR1 is KGHSH and CDR2 LQKENI. This CDR3 has 13 amino acids. CDR3 in amino acids: CASSPDDRTEAFF. CDR3 bases: TGTGCCAGCTCACCGGACGACAGGACTGAAGCTTTCTTT.

The CDR3 spells CASSVGVASEAFF. The CDR3 DNA is TGTGCCAGCAGTGTTGGGGTAGCGTCTGAAGCTTTCTTT. The V and J genes are TRBV6-5 and TRBJ1-1, with D uncertain. V was clipped by 5 bases and J by 6 bases, with 13 bases between them. The CDR3 covers 13 residues. Germline CDR1 is MNHEY and CDR2 is SVGAGI.

The table lists this clone with a few counts. This chain links TRBV6-5 with TRBJ2-7, with D perhaps matching TRBD1 (6 bases). There are 15 residues in the CDR3. Trimming removed 7 bases at V and 7 bases at J, with 23 bases between. Germline lookup yields CDR1 MNHEY and CDR2 SVGAGI. CDR3 nucleotide sequence: TGTGCCAGCACCGCTGGAATAACAGGGACCGGGGAGCAGTACTTC. Its protein is CASTAGITGTGEQYF.

The CDR3 loop is CASSLRLVTGLPWEQYF. The DNA for the CDR3 is TGTGCCAGCAGCTTACGTTTAGTAACAGGGCTTCCCTGGGAGCAGTACTTC. This rearrangement joins TRBV5-6 to TRBJ2-7; tentatively, D is TRBD1 (6 bases). Trimming took off 2 bases at V and 7 bases at J, with 25 bases between the two ends. CDR3 size: 17 residues. Germline lookup yields CDR1 SGHDT and CDR2 YYEEEE.

The gene calls are TRBV30 and TRBJ1-1; no clear D. This CDR3 region has 14 residues. CDR1 is GTSNPN, CDR2 SVGIG, per germline (reference sequence). Trimming shortened V by 0 bases and J by 1 base, and 9 bases separated the two germline ends. This chain's CDR3 is CAWSVGQSNTEAFF. The CDR3 DNA reads as TGTGCCTGGAGTGTAGGGCAGTCGAACACTGAAGCTTTCTTT.